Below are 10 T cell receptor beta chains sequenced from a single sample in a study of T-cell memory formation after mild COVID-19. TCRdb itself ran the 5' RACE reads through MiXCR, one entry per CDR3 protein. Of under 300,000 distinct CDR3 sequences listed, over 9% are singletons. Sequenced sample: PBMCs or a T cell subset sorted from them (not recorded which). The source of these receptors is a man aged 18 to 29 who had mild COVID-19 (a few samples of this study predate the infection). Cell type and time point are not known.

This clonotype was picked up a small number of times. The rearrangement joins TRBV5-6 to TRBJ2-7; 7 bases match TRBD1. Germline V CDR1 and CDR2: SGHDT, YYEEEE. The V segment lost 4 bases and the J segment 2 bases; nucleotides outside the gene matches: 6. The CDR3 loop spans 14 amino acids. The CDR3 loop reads CASSVGQATYEQYF. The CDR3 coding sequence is TGTGCCAGCAGCGTCGGACAGGCCACCTACGAGCAGTACTTC. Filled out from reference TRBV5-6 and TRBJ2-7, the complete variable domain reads DAGVTQSPTHLIKTRGQQVTLRCSPKSGHDTVSWYQQALGQGPQFIFQYYEEEERQRGNFPDRFSGHQFPNYSSELNVNALLLGDSALYLCASSVGQATYEQYFGPGTRLTVT.

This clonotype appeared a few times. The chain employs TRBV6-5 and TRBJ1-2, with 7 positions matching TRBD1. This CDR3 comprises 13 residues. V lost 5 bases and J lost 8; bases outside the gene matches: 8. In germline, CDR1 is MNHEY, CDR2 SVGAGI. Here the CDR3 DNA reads TGTGCCAGCAGTCAAATCGACAGGGCGGGCTACACCTTC. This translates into CASSQIDRAGYTF.

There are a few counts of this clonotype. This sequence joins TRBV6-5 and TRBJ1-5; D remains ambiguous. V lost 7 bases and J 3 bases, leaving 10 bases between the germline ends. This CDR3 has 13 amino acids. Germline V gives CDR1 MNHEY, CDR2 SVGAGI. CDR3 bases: TGTGCCAGCATGGCCGCACTCAATCAGCCCCAGCATTTT. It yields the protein CASMAALNQPQHF.

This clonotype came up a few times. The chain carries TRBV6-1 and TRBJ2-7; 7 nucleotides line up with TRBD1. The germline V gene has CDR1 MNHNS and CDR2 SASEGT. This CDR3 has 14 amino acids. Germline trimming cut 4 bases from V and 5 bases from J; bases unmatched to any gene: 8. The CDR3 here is CASSARQGWDEQYF. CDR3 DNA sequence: TGTGCCAGCAGTGCTCGACAGGGCTGGGACGAGCAGTACTTC.

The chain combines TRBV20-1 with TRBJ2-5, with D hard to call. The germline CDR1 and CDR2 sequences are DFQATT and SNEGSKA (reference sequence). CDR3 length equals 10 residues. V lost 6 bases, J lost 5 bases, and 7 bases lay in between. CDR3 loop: CSAVRETQYF. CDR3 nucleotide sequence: TGCAGTGCGGTCCGTGAGACCCAGTACTTC.

The CDR3 coding sequence is TGTGCCAGCAGCTTAGAAGCGGGGGGCCCCAGAGTCAGCTCCTACGAGCAGTACGTC. Its translation: CASSLEAGGPRVSSYEQYV. The chain combines TRBV7-9 with TRBJ2-7; 9 bases fit TRBD2. J lost 0 bases, V lost 1 base, and 13 bases had no gene match. CDR3 length: 19 amino acids. Germline CDR1 reads SEHNR; CDR2 reads FQNEAQ (reference sequence).

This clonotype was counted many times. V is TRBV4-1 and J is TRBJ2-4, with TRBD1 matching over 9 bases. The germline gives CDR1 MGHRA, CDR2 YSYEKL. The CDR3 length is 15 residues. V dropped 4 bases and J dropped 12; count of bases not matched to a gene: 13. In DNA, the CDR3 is TGCGCCAGCAGCCTTAGATTGTCGACAGGGGGAAATCAGTACTTC. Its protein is CASSLRLSTGGNQYF.

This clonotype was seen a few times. CDR3 amino acids: CASSSPGGVEEQYF. CDR3 coding DNA: TGTGCCAGCAGTTCCCCAGGAGGGGTGGAAGAGCAGTACTTC. The chain employs TRBV27 and TRBJ2-7; tentatively, D is TRBD2 (6 bases). Trimming stripped 4 bases from V and 7 bases from J, with 17 bases between. The CDR3 is 14 residues long. Germline V gives CDR1 MNHEY, CDR2 SMNVEV (reference sequence).

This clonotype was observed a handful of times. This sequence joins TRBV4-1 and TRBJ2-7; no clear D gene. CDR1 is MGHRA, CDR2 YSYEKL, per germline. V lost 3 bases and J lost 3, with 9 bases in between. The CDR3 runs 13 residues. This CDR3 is CASSQMVGYEQYF. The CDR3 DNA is TGCGCCAGCAGCCAGATGGTGGGCTACGAGCAGTACTTC.

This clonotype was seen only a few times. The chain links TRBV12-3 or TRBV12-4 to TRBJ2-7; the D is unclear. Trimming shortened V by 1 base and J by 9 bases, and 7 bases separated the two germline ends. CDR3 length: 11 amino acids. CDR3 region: CASSLGGGQYF. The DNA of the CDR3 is TGTGCCAGCAGTTTAGGGGGTGGGCAGTACTTC.